These 24 T cell receptor beta chains were all obtained from the same sample, sequenced in a study of blood T cells in healthy people across ages (dated by TCRdb to the mid-2010s). Libraries were prepared through 5' RACE. The sequencer listed for this sample is Illumina HiSeq 2500. The second PCR ran for about 6 to 12 cycles and used a J-beta primer mix along with a sample-barcoded 5' primer. Using fastp trimming at Q25 and MiXCR clonotype assembly, TCRdb reanalyzed the public sequencing data and kept in-frame beta chains. One record per CDR3 amino acid sequence lists the most common genes and DNA. This sample comprises about 1.1 million distinct CDR3 sequences, around two fifths of them detected only once. 10% to 15% of the sample is held by the ten biggest clonotypes. The sample taken for sequencing was blood. Source of these receptors: a man aged 18 to 29 in good health.

Concerning this clonotype itself: A junction end diverges from the germline sequence, so it may reflect a read error. The gene calls are TRBV3-1 and TRBJ2-6; no clear D. Germline CDR1 is LGHDT and CDR2 is YNNKEL (reference sequence). The CDR3 totals 13 residues. CDR3 nucleotides: TGTGCCAGCAGCCAAGTTTGGGCCAAGGTCCTGACTTTC. Amino acids: CASSQVWAKVLTF. The entire variable domain, with the rest obtained from reference TRBV3-1 and TRBJ2-6, is as follows: DTAVSQTPKYLVTQMGNDKSIKCEQNLGHDTMYWYKQDSKKFLKIMFSYNNKELIINETVPNRFSPKSPDKAHLNLHINSLELGDSAVYFCASSQVWAKVLTFGAGSRLTVL.

The chain couples TRBV12-3 or TRBV12-4 to TRBJ1-1, with D perhaps TRBD1 (5 bases). V was trimmed by 1 base and J by 11 bases, leaving 14 bases between them. This CDR3 spans 13 amino acids. The CDR3 sequence is CASSLGVGRAAFF. CDR3 bases: TGTGCCAGCAGTTTAGGGGTGGGCAGGGCGGCTTTCTTT.

This clonotype came up many times. The chain has TRBV12-3 or TRBV12-4 and TRBJ1-1, with a possible D match to TRBD1 (6 bases). CDR3 length equals 13 residues. Trimming took 6 bases from V and 2 from J, leaving 10 bases between them. CDR3 region: CASSAGGNTEAFF. CDR3 DNA: TGTGCCAGCAGCGCCGGGGGCAACACTGAAGCTTTCTTT.

This clonotype turned up a few times. The chain links TRBV7-9 to TRBJ2-5, with D perhaps matching TRBD1 (5 bases). Trimming removed 2 bases from V and 0 bases from J, with 10 bases in between. CDR3 size: 15 residues. Germline lookup yields CDR1 SEHNR and CDR2 FQNEAQ (reference sequence). The CDR3 nucleotides read TGTGCCAGCAGCTTAAGGCAGGGCTACCAAGAGACCCAGTACTTC. Amino acids: CASSLRQGYQETQYF.

The CDR3, as DNA: TGTGCCAGCAGTTACTCAAGGACAGGCGAAGCCTACGAGCAGTACTTC. It codes for CASSYSRTGEAYEQYF. The rearrangement uses TRBV6-2 or TRBV6-3 and TRBJ2-7; 7 positions agree with TRBD1. The CDR3 spans 16 residues. CDR1 is MNHEY and CDR2 is SVGEGT in the germline V gene. The junction had 7 bases not matched to a gene; V was cut back by 0 bases and J by 2 bases.

This clonotype was seen only a few times. This chain links TRBV11-1 with TRBJ2-3, with TRBD1 identical over 9 bases. V lost 3 bases, J lost 4 bases, and 8 bases stayed unmatched. CDR3 size: 16 residues. CDR1 and CDR2 (germline): SGHAT, FQDESV (reference sequence). CDR3 bases: TGTGCCAGCAGCTTCTCGACAGGGGGACTCTCAGATACGCAGTATTTT. Its protein product is CASSFSTGGLSDTQYF.

J is TRBJ2-1 and V is TRBV3-1, with 9 bases that match TRBD1. Germline V gives CDR1 LGHDT, CDR2 YNNKEL (reference sequence). This CDR3 contains 15 residues. With V trimmed by 0 bases and J by 9 bases, 6 bases remained unmatched. CDR3 protein: CASSQDPVTGGEQFF. In nucleotides, the CDR3 is TGTGCCAGCAGCCAAGATCCTGTGACAGGGGGTGAGCAGTTCTTC.

The sample holds a few counts of this clonotype. The chain recombines TRBV5-1 with TRBJ1-3, with no clear D. Germline V lookup: CDR1 SGHRS, CDR2 YFSETQ. The CDR3 has 14 residues. Deletions cut 1 base from V and 0 bases from J, with 5 bases between. The CDR3 loop is CASSLWGSGNTIYF. CDR3 coding DNA: TGCGCCAGCAGCTTGTGGGGCTCTGGAAACACCATATATTTT.

J is TRBJ1-4 and V is TRBV5-1; 7 bases line up with TRBD1. With V trimmed by 0 bases and J by 7 bases, 9 bases remained unmatched. The CDR3 contains 16 residues. Germline CDR1 and CDR2: SGHRS and YFSETQ. The CDR3 here is CASSLASGTDPEKLFF. The CDR3 DNA reads TGCGCCAGCAGCTTGGCCTCCGGGACAGATCCTGAAAAACTGTTTTTT.

The V call is TRBV6-5, the J call TRBJ1-5; D is possibly TRBD1 (5 bases). V shed 0 bases and J shed 5 bases, with 8 bases lying between them. Per germline, CDR1 MNHEY and CDR2 SVGAGI. The CDR3 covers 14 residues. The CDR3 loop is CASSYSTADQPQHF. CDR3 nucleotide sequence: TGTGCCAGCAGTTACTCGACAGCCGATCAGCCCCAGCATTTT.

This chain links TRBV24-1 with TRBJ2-1, with D unclear. Per germline, CDR1 KGHDR and CDR2 SFDVKD. CDR3 size: 14 residues. Deletions cut 5 bases from V and 4 bases from J, with 11 bases between. The CDR3 DNA sequence: TGTGCCACCAGTGGAACGTATACTTACAATGAGCAGTTCTTC. Translating it yields CATSGTYTYNEQFF.

This CDR3 is CSAGRRDRGSTEAFF. The CDR3 bases are TGCAGTGCTGGTCGACGGGACAGGGGATCCACTGAAGCTTTCTTT. The chain is built from TRBV20-1 and TRBJ1-1; 10 bases are shared with TRBD1. V was clipped by 5 bases and J by 4 bases; unmatched bases: 10. Germline V gives CDR1 DFQATT, CDR2 SNEGSKA (reference sequence). The CDR3 is 15 residues long.

The CDR3 region is CASTWRKEPNTEAFF. In DNA form, the CDR3 reads TGTGCCAGTACCTGGAGGAAGGAGCCGAACACTGAAGCTTTCTTT. The V and J genes are TRBV19 and TRBJ1-1; D unclear. Germline loops: CDR1 LNHDA, CDR2 SQIVND (reference sequence). The CDR3 consists of 15 residues. The germline V and J ends were trimmed by 7 bases and 1 base, with 16 bases remaining between them.

This clonotype was recorded a few times. The chain couples TRBV12-3 or TRBV12-4 to TRBJ2-7; D unclear. V was shortened by 2 bases and J by 0 bases, with 8 bases between the two germline ends. The length of the CDR3 is 14 residues. This CDR3 is CASSLRVDSYEQYF. The CDR3 nucleotides are TGTGCCAGCAGTTTACGCGTGGACTCCTACGAGCAGTACTTC.

The chain carries TRBV3-1 and TRBJ2-3, with 9 bases lining up with TRBD2. Trimming at V came to 4 bases and at J to 6 bases, leaving 8 bases not matched to a gene. Germline values: CDR1 LGHDT, CDR2 YNNKEL (reference sequence). The CDR3 is 15 residues long. The CDR3 DNA reads as TGTGCCAGCAGCCTTAGCGGGGGACCTCTGGATACGCAGTATTTT. Residues: CASSLSGGPLDTQYF.

This clonotype came up a few times. The chain has TRBV28 and TRBJ1-2; 7 bases match TRBD1. Germline-derived CDR1 and CDR2 are MDHEN and SYDVKM. The CDR3 runs to 16 residues. V trimming: 4 bases; J trimming: 3 bases; junction bases outside the gene matches: 11. CDR3 amino acids: CASSSETDREYYGYTF. CDR3 in DNA: TGTGCCAGCAGTTCCGAGACTGACAGGGAGTACTATGGCTACACCTTC.

This clonotype was seen a handful of times. The V call is TRBV12-3 or TRBV12-4, the J call TRBJ2-7; TRBD2 aligns across 9 bases. The CDR3 length is 15 residues. J lost 4 bases, V lost 4 bases, and 8 bases had no gene match. CDR3 in amino acids: CASSSLAGRRYEQYF. CDR3 DNA: TGTGCCAGCAGTTCCCTAGCGGGGAGAAGGTACGAGCAGTACTTC.

This clonotype was counted only a few times. This chain connects TRBV29-1 to TRBJ2-1, with D possibly being TRBD1 or TRBD2 (6 bases each). There are 15 residues in the CDR3. Per germline, CDR1 SQVTM and CDR2 ANQGSEA. Trimming removed 0 bases from V and 5 bases from J, with 14 bases in between. The CDR3 protein is CSVEEGGLKDNEQFF. In DNA form, the CDR3 reads TGCAGCGTTGAAGAAGGGGGGCTGAAGGACAATGAGCAGTTCTTC.

The chain employs TRBV7-2 and TRBJ2-3, with D possibly being TRBD1 (6 bases). This CDR3 is built from 15 residues. Trimming cost V 2 bases and J 3 bases, with 12 bases left between them. Germline lookup yields CDR1 SGHTA and CDR2 FQGNSA. DNA of the CDR3: TGTGCCAGCAGCTTAATGCAGGGGCGGACAGATACGCAGTATTTT. Translated, it gives CASSLMQGRTDTQYF.

The chain carries TRBV28 and TRBJ1-1; D unclear. The CDR3 is 12 residues long. Trimming removed 5 bases at V and 11 bases at J, with 15 bases between. Germline V gene sequence: CDR1 MDHEN, CDR2 SYDVKM. The CDR3 region is CASSPERGKAFF. The CDR3 bases are TGTGCCAGCAGTCCCGAACGGGGTAAGGCTTTCTTT.

This clonotype came up a few times. The chain links TRBV15 to TRBJ2-7; 7 bases align to TRBD1. Germline CDR1 and CDR2: LNHNV and YYDKDF (reference sequence). The CDR3 is made up of 13 amino acids. V lost 2 bases to trimming and J lost 2 bases; unmatched junction nucleotides: 0. The CDR3 DNA follows: TGTGCCACCAGCAGACAGGGGGCCTACGAGCAGTACTTC. It yields the protein CATSRQGAYEQYF.

The chain joins TRBV7-7 to TRBJ2-3, with 13 bases fitting TRBD2. The CDR3 totals 16 residues. The junction had 6 bases not matched to a gene; V was cut back by 5 bases and J by 4 bases. Germline V lookup: CDR1 SSHAT, CDR2 FNYEAQ (reference sequence). CDR3 nucleotide sequence: TGTGCCAGCAGCACGGGACTAGCGGGGATATCAGATACGCAGTATTTT. It yields the protein CASSTGLAGISDTQYF.

The chain couples TRBV6-5 to TRBJ1-2; D possibly corresponds to TRBD1 (5 bases). CDR3 length: 12 residues. Trimming cost V 4 bases and J 8 bases, with 11 bases left between them. Germline CDR1 MNHEY, CDR2 SVGAGI. This CDR3 is CASSSGTEGYTF. As DNA, the CDR3 is TGTGCCAGCAGTTCCGGGACGGAAGGCTACACCTTC.

The rearrangement uses TRBV10-3 and TRBJ1-1; the match to TRBD1 covers 11 bases. V lost 2 bases to trimming and J lost 5 bases; unmatched junction nucleotides: 7. The CDR3 has 16 amino acids. From germline, CDR1 is ENHRY and CDR2 SYGVKD. CDR3 sequence (DNA): TGTGCCATCAGTGAGGACGGGACAGGGGGTCGGACTGAAGCTTTCTTT. It encodes CAISEDGTGGRTEAFF.